This T cell receptor (beta chain) was identified in a study of blood T cell repertoires in COVID-19. For the study at large: Sites across the United States, Italy and Spain contributed samples from acute and convalescent COVID-19. From T cells, B-cell-depleted T cells, or PBMCs came the material, which was cDNA or gDNA.

Enrollment of patients from Seattle took place during active infection, with longitudinal follow-up. Original processing methods: Estimation of nucleated cell counts relied on the amplification of reference gene primers. Libraries were prepared by immunoSEQ multiplex PCR; TCRdb keeps only in-frame clonotypes and omits some of them. Clone size and the V and J calls come from that table; the DNA yielded D and trimming. The sample lists about 170,000 clones, around four fifths occurring once. The specimen was peripheral blood. This clonotype originated in a woman older than 75 with COVID-19, enrolled during active disease.

The CDR3 region has the DNA TGTGCCAGCAGCCAAGACCCGGGCTGGCAGGGGAGTGAGCAGTTCTTC. It is translated as CASSQDPGWQGSEQFF. This rearrangement joins TRBV14 to TRBJ2-1; tentative D call: TRBD1 (6 bases). In germline, CDR1 is SGHDN, CDR2 FVKESK. CDR3 size: 16 residues. Trimming took 0 bases from V and 9 from J, leaving 18 bases between them.